The rows below give T cell receptor delta chains drawn from one sample of a study of Vδ1+ human thymocytes. TCRdb re-identified clones in the multiplex PCR reads via CATT. The sample includes more than 50,000 delta-chain clones, more than 12% of them seen just once. Specimen: Vdelta1+ gamma-delta thymocytes from the thymus. The receptors derive from a girl under two years old who had congenital heart surgery. The CDR3 runs from the conserved cysteine through the conserved F or W. Each record gives: V gene, clone size, CDR3 length, D gene, J gene, CDR3 DNA, CDR3 protein. The D gene is left open where the match is weak. For some rows the clone size is stated as once, few or many, or as a class when expanded; others skip it.

v_gene: TRDV1
abundance: -
len: 22
d_gene: -
j_gene: TRDJ1
CDR3nt: TGTGCTCTTGGGGAACTTCAGGCTGGGGTGCTCATCCGATCCCGGGGGACCGATAAACTCATCTTT
CDR3aa: CALGELQAGVLIRSRGTDKLIF

v_gene: TRDV1
abundance: -
len: 15
d_gene: -
j_gene: TRDJ1
CDR3nt: TGTGCTCTTGGGGAACTTTTTCGTCGCACCGATAAACTCATCTTT
CDR3aa: CALGELFRRTDKLIF

v_gene: TRDV1
abundance: -
len: 24
d_gene: TRDD3
j_gene: TRDJ1
CDR3nt: TGTGCTCTTGGGGAACTTAAGGGCCTACAGGTACTGGGGGACCTCTATCCGTACACCGATAAACTCATCTTT
CDR3aa: CALGELKGLQVLGDLYPYTDKLIF

v_gene: TRDV1
abundance: few
len: 14
d_gene: -
j_gene: TRDJ1
CDR3nt: TGTGCTCTTGGGGAAGAGCCGTACACCGATAAACTCATCTTT
CDR3aa: CALGEEPYTDKLIF

v_gene: TRDV1
abundance: -
len: 15
d_gene: -
j_gene: TRDJ1
CDR3nt: TGTGCTCTTGGGGACGGCCGAGCGTACACCGATAAACTCATCTTT
CDR3aa: CALGDGRAYTDKLIF

v_gene: TRDV1
abundance: -
len: 18
d_gene: -
j_gene: TRDJ1
CDR3nt: TGTGCTCTTGGGGACCGGAGTCGATCCCTTGTGTACACCGATAAACTCATCTTT
CDR3aa: CALGDRSRSLVYTDKLIF

v_gene: TRDV1
abundance: few
len: 15
d_gene: -
j_gene: TRDJ1
CDR3nt: TGTGCTCTTGGGGAAAGGATCCTCCGGTACTCGAAACTCATCTTT
CDR3aa: CALGERILRYSKLIF

v_gene: TRDV1
abundance: few
len: 18
d_gene: -
j_gene: TRDJ1
CDR3nt: TGTGCTCTTGGGGACATCCGCCGGACCCGGGGGCTCACCGATAAACTCATCTTC
CDR3aa: CALGDIRRTRGLTDKLIF

v_gene: TRDV1
abundance: -
len: 26
d_gene: TRDD3
j_gene: TRDJ1
CDR3nt: TGTGCTCTTGGGGGCCCTACGGTCCCCCGAGGCGGGGAGGATTCTACTGGGGGATACGCGGTCGATAAACTCATCTTT
CDR3aa: CALGGPTVPRGGEDSTGGYAVDKLIF

v_gene: TRDV1
abundance: -
len: 17
d_gene: TRDD3
j_gene: TRDJ1
CDR3nt: TGTGCTCTTGGGGAACTTGTGCGGGGGATGAGGGACGATAAACTCATCTTT
CDR3aa: CALGELVRGMRDDKLIF

v_gene: TRDV1
abundance: -
len: 18
d_gene: -
j_gene: TRDJ1
CDR3nt: TGTGCTCTTGGGGAAATCACGGGCTGGGGATTGTACACCGATAAACTCATCTTT
CDR3aa: CALGEITGWGLYTDKLIF

v_gene: TRDV1
abundance: few
len: 13
d_gene: -
j_gene: TRDJ1
CDR3nt: TGTGCTCTTGGGGACCGTCGCACCGATAAACTCATCTTT
CDR3aa: CALGDRRTDKLIF

v_gene: TRDV1
abundance: -
len: 19
d_gene: TRDD3
j_gene: TRDJ1
CDR3nt: TGTGCTCTTGGGGATCAAGTTACTGGGGGGTCTCCTTACACCGATAAACTCATCTTT
CDR3aa: CALGDQVTGGSPYTDKLIF

v_gene: TRDV1
abundance: -
len: 15
d_gene: -
j_gene: TRDJ1
CDR3nt: TGTGCTCTTGGGGGGCATTCCCGATACACCGATAAACTCATCTTT
CDR3aa: CALGGHSRYTDKLIF

v_gene: TRDV1
abundance: -
len: 23
d_gene: TRDD3
j_gene: TRDJ1
CDR3nt: TGTGCTCTTGGGGAACGAGGCCACTCTGAAACTTACTGGGGGACCTCCTACACCGATAAACTCATCTTT
CDR3aa: CALGERGHSETYWGTSYTDKLIF

v_gene: TRDV1
abundance: few
len: 15
d_gene: -
j_gene: TRDJ1
CDR3nt: TGTGCTCTTGGGGCCCCGGCCCAGTACACCGATAAACTCATCTTT
CDR3aa: CALGAPAQYTDKLIF

v_gene: TRDV1
abundance: -
len: 21
d_gene: TRDD3
j_gene: TRDJ1
CDR3nt: TGTGCTCTTGGGGCCCTGGGGGGCCACCTTCGACCCATGGGGGATACCGATAAACTCATCTTT
CDR3aa: CALGALGGHLRPMGDTDKLIF

v_gene: TRDV1
abundance: -
len: 20
d_gene: -
j_gene: TRDJ1
CDR3nt: TGTGCTCCTGGGAACCTCCTATATCGGGGGACCCACACTAACACCGATAAACTCATCTTT
CDR3aa: CAPGNLLYRGTHTNTDKLIF

v_gene: TRDV1
abundance: -
len: 16
d_gene: TRDD3
j_gene: TRDJ1
CDR3nt: TGTGCTCTTGGGGAATCCTGGGGGACGTACACCGATAAACTCATCTTT
CDR3aa: CALGESWGTYTDKLIF

v_gene: TRDV1
abundance: -
len: 22
d_gene: TRDD3
j_gene: TRDJ1
CDR3nt: TGTGCTCTTGGGGAACTGTCCGGGGTGGGCCCCTACTGGGGGATACAAGCCGATAAACTCATCTTT
CDR3aa: CALGELSGVGPYWGIQADKLIF

v_gene: TRDV1
abundance: few
len: 18
d_gene: -
j_gene: TRDJ1
CDR3nt: TGTGCTCTTGGGGAAAGCGGGCGAGACGGCAGCTACATCGATAAACTCATCTTT
CDR3aa: CALGESGRDGSYIDKLIF

v_gene: TRDV1
abundance: -
len: 19
d_gene: TRDD3
j_gene: TRDJ1
CDR3nt: TGTGCTCTTGGGGAACTGCGCTCGTGGGGGATAAGAGGCGAGGATAAACTCATCTTT
CDR3aa: CALGELRSWGIRGEDKLIF

v_gene: TRDV1
abundance: -
len: 19
d_gene: TRDD3
j_gene: TRDJ1
CDR3nt: TGTGCTCTTGGGGAACTCCTCCTGGGGGATACGCCTTACACCGATAAACTCATCTTT
CDR3aa: CALGELLLGDTPYTDKLIF

v_gene: TRDV2
abundance: -
len: 16
d_gene: -
j_gene: TRDJ1
CDR3nt: TGTGCCTGTGACACCGCCCCTAGTCGAGATTCCGATAAACTCATCTTT
CDR3aa: CACDTAPSRDSDKLIF

v_gene: TRDV1
abundance: -
len: 24
d_gene: TRDD3
j_gene: TRDJ1
CDR3nt: TGTGCTCTTGGCCGAAGGGCCTTTTCCCAGTACTGGGGGATAAACAGTGGGGGCACCGATAAACTCATCTTT
CDR3aa: CALGRRAFSQYWGINSGGTDKLIF

v_gene: TRDV1
abundance: few
len: 19
d_gene: TRDD3
j_gene: TRDJ1
CDR3nt: TGTGCTCTTTCCTACGACTGGGGGGGGGTGACCTCGTACACCGATAAACTCATCTTT
CDR3aa: CALSYDWGGVTSYTDKLIF

v_gene: TRDV1
abundance: -
len: 19
d_gene: TRDD3
j_gene: TRDJ1
CDR3nt: TGTGCTCTTGGGGAATACGATACTGGGGGATACAGAGACGGCGATAAACTCATCTTT
CDR3aa: CALGEYDTGGYRDGDKLIF

v_gene: TRDV1
abundance: -
len: 15
d_gene: TRDD3
j_gene: TRDJ1
CDR3nt: TGTGCTCTTGGGGAGTATCGGGGGATAACCGATAAACTCATCTTT
CDR3aa: CALGEYRGITDKLIF

v_gene: TRDV1
abundance: few
len: 20
d_gene: TRDD2
j_gene: TRDJ1
CDR3nt: TGTGCTCTTGGGGAACCCTTTCTTCCTCTTGCCCTTCCTTGGACCGATAAACTCATCTTT
CDR3aa: CALGEPFLPLALPWTDKLIF

v_gene: TRDV1
abundance: -
len: 14
d_gene: -
j_gene: TRDJ1
CDR3nt: TGTGCTCTTGGGGAACTAGGGGTCACCGATAAACTCATCTTT
CDR3aa: CALGELGVTDKLIF

v_gene: TRDV1
abundance: few
len: 23
d_gene: TRDD3
j_gene: TRDJ1
CDR3nt: TGTGCTCTTGGGCCCCCTATGAATCTGGGTGATACTGGGGGATACGCGGTCACCGATAAACTCATCTTT
CDR3aa: CALGPPMNLGDTGGYAVTDKLIF

v_gene: TRDV1
abundance: -
len: 24
d_gene: -
j_gene: TRDJ1
CDR3nt: TGTGCTCTTGGGGAACGTAGCCCCGGCCTTCCTCAACCTTGGGGGATCCCTTACACCGATAAACTCATCTTT
CDR3aa: CALGERSPGLPQPWGIPYTDKLIF

v_gene: TRDV1
abundance: -
len: 20
d_gene: TRDD3
j_gene: TRDJ1
CDR3nt: TGTGCTCTTGGGGAAGAAAGGCGGGCGGGGGGATGGAAGTACACCGATAAACTCATCTTT
CDR3aa: CALGEERRAGGWKYTDKLIF

v_gene: TRDV1
abundance: -
len: 17
d_gene: TRDD3
j_gene: TRDJ1
CDR3nt: TGTGCTCTTGGGGACCCCTCACGGGGGGATACCGACGATAAACTCATCTTT
CDR3aa: CALGDPSRGDTDDKLIF

v_gene: TRDV1
abundance: -
len: 21
d_gene: TRDD3
j_gene: TRDJ1
CDR3nt: TGTGCTCTTGGGGGACCTTGTGGACGAACTGGGGGATACCCTCCCACCGATAAACTCATCTTT
CDR3aa: CALGGPCGRTGGYPPTDKLIF

v_gene: TRDV2
abundance: few
len: 19
d_gene: TRDD3
j_gene: TRDJ3
CDR3nt: TGTGCCTGTGACACCGTACTGGGGGTCCGCTCCTGGGACACCCGACGGATGTTTTTC
CDR3aa: CACDTVLGVRSWDTRRMFF

v_gene: TRDV1
abundance: -
len: 15
d_gene: -
j_gene: TRDJ1
CDR3nt: TGTGCTCTTGGGGCCCTCGGCGAGTACACCGATAAACTCATCTTT
CDR3aa: CALGALGEYTDKLIF

v_gene: TRDV1
abundance: -
len: 16
d_gene: -
j_gene: TRDJ1
CDR3nt: TGTGCTCTTGGGGAAAAAGTCCGGGGGTACACCGATAAACTCATCTTT
CDR3aa: CALGEKVRGYTDKLIF

v_gene: TRDV1
abundance: -
len: 23
d_gene: TRDD3
j_gene: TRDJ1
CDR3nt: TGTGCTCTTGGGGAACCCCGGGGAGCTACGAGCTACACTGGGGGACTCAACACCGATAAACTCATCTTT
CDR3aa: CALGEPRGATSYTGGLNTDKLIF

v_gene: TRDV1
abundance: few
len: 20
d_gene: -
j_gene: TRDJ1
CDR3nt: TGTGCTCTTGGGATCAGGTCATCTACACCCCGGATTAGTGACACCGATAAACTCATCTTT
CDR3aa: CALGIRSSTPRISDTDKLIF

v_gene: TRDV1
abundance: -
len: 17
d_gene: TRDD2
j_gene: TRDJ1
CDR3nt: TGTGCTCTTGTGTCGAAGGCCTTCCTCTCACACACCGATAAACTCATCTTT
CDR3aa: CALVSKAFLSHTDKLIF

v_gene: TRDV1
abundance: -
len: 10
d_gene: -
j_gene: TRDJ1
CDR3nt: TGTGCTCTTGGGGGCCGGAAACTCATCTTT
CDR3aa: CALGGRKLIF

v_gene: TRDV1
abundance: few
len: 22
d_gene: TRDD3
j_gene: TRDJ1
CDR3nt: TGTGCTCTTGGGGAACTAGAGCGCACCACGATTCTCCTACCCTGGGGGATACGGGAACTCATCTTT
CDR3aa: CALGELERTTILLPWGIRELIF

v_gene: TRAV29/DV5
abundance: -
len: 15
d_gene: -
j_gene: TRDJ1
CDR3nt: TGTGCCGCAAGCGCGCATCGAGGGATATCCATTAAACTCATCTTT
CDR3aa: CAASAHRGISIKLIF

v_gene: TRDV1
abundance: few
len: 26
d_gene: TRDD3
j_gene: TRDJ1
CDR3nt: TGTGCTCTTGGGGAAGATTCCGAGACCCAGTTTCCTCTACTGGGGGATAATGGGGTCTACACCGATAAACTCATCTTT
CDR3aa: CALGEDSETQFPLLGDNGVYTDKLIF

v_gene: TRDV1
abundance: few
len: 19
d_gene: -
j_gene: TRDJ1
CDR3nt: TGTGCTCTTAGCCGTTTAGTGTTAAGGGAACCATCGTACACCGATAAACTCATCTTT
CDR3aa: CALSRLVLREPSYTDKLIF

v_gene: TRDV1
abundance: -
len: 25
d_gene: TRDD3
j_gene: TRDJ1
CDR3nt: TGTGCTCTTGGGGAGCCGAAAGTTGGTCTACACCATGGCTGTACTGGGGGATACGCAACCGATAAACTCATCTTT
CDR3aa: CALGEPKVGLHHGCTGGYATDKLIF

v_gene: TRDV1
abundance: -
len: 18
d_gene: TRDD2
j_gene: TRDJ1
CDR3nt: TGTGCTCTTGGGGACCCTTCCTACGACGAGACTGACACCGATAAACTCATCTTT
CDR3aa: CALGDPSYDETDTDKLIF

v_gene: TRDV1
abundance: few
len: 14
d_gene: -
j_gene: TRDJ1
CDR3nt: TGTGCTCTTGGGAAGAAATTGGTCACCGATAAACTCATCTTT
CDR3aa: CALGKKLVTDKLIF

v_gene: TRDV1
abundance: -
len: 14
d_gene: -
j_gene: TRDJ1
CDR3nt: TGTGCTCTTGGGGATTTCGGGGCTGCCTATAAACTCATCTTT
CDR3aa: CALGDFGAAYKLIF

v_gene: TRDV1
abundance: -
len: 20
d_gene: TRDD3
j_gene: TRDJ1
CDR3nt: TGTGCTCTTGGGGAAGAGTCCTCCCTGGTGGGGGATGTTTACACCGATAAACTCATCTTT
CDR3aa: CALGEESSLVGDVYTDKLIF

v_gene: TRDV1
abundance: few
len: 21
d_gene: -
j_gene: TRDJ1
CDR3nt: TGTGCTCTTGGGGAACTAGAGGGATATTTGCCCGGGGAGAGGGTCGCCGATAAACTCATCTTT
CDR3aa: CALGELEGYLPGERVADKLIF

v_gene: TRDV1
abundance: -
len: 19
d_gene: TRDD3
j_gene: TRDJ1
CDR3nt: TGTGCTCTTGGACCGGACACCCCCTGGGGGCCCACGTACACCGATAAACTCATCTTT
CDR3aa: CALGPDTPWGPTYTDKLIF

v_gene: TRDV1
abundance: few
len: 15
d_gene: TRDD3
j_gene: TRDJ1
CDR3nt: TGTGCTCTTGGGTCACAACTGGGGGACACCGATAAACTCATCTTT
CDR3aa: CALGSQLGDTDKLIF

v_gene: TRDV1
abundance: few
len: 26
d_gene: TRDD3
j_gene: TRDJ1
CDR3nt: TGTGCTCTTGGGGAACCCTGCCAGCGCGGTCCTACTGGGGGATACTGGGCGGTGGGGCAGACCGATAAACTCATCTTT
CDR3aa: CALGEPCQRGPTGGYWAVGQTDKLIF

v_gene: TRDV1
abundance: few
len: 16
d_gene: TRDD3
j_gene: TRDJ1
CDR3nt: TGTGCTCTCGCTACTTCGGCATGGGGGAGGGCCGATAAACTCACCTTT
CDR3aa: CALATSAWGRADKLTF

v_gene: TRDV1
abundance: -
len: 22
d_gene: TRDD3
j_gene: TRDJ1
CDR3nt: TGTGCTCTTGGGGAATTTGAAACTCGTACTGGGGGATTAGTACAGAGGACCGATAAACTCATCTTT
CDR3aa: CALGEFETRTGGLVQRTDKLIF

v_gene: TRDV1
abundance: few
len: 22
d_gene: TRDD3
j_gene: TRDJ1
CDR3nt: TGTGCTCTTGGGGAACTTAGGTTTTTCCTACACCAAAAATACTGGGGGATACTGAAACTCATCTTT
CDR3aa: CALGELRFFLHQKYWGILKLIF

v_gene: TRDV1
abundance: few
len: 19
d_gene: TRDD3
j_gene: TRDJ1
CDR3nt: TGTGCTCTTGGGGAACTGGCGTATCCTGGGGGACCGTACACCGATAAACTCATCTTT
CDR3aa: CALGELAYPGGPYTDKLIF

v_gene: TRDV1
abundance: -
len: 15
d_gene: TRDD3
j_gene: TRDJ1
CDR3nt: TGTGCTCTTGTTGACCCGGGGGATAACACCGATAAACTCATCTTT
CDR3aa: CALVDPGDNTDKLIF